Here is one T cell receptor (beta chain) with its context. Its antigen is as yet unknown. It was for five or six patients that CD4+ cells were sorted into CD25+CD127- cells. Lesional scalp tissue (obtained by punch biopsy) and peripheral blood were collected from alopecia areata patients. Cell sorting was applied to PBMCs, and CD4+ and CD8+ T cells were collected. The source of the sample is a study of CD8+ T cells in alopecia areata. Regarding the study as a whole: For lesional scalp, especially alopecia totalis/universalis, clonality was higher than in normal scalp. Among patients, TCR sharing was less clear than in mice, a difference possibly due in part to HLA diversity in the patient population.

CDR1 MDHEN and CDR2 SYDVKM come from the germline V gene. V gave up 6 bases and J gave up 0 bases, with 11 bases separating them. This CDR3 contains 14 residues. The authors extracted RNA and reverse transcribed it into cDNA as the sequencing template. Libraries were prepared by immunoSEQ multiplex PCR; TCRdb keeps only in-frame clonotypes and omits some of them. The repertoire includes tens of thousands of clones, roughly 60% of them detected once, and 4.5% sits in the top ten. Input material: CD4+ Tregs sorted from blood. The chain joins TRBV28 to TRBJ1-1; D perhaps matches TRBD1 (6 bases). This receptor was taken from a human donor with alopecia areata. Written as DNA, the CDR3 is TGTGCCAGCAGAAAAACAGGGTTGAACACTGAAGCTTTCTTT. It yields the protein CASRKTGLNTEAFF. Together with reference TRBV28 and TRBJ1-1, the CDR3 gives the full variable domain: DVKVTQSSRYLVKRTGEKVFLECVQDMDHENMFWYRQDPGLGLRLIYFSYDVKMKEKGDIPEGYSVSREKKERFSLILESASTNQTSMYLCASRKTGLNTEAFFGQGTRLTVV.